These T cell receptor beta chains were read from a single sample in a study of T cells in tuberculosis. Profiled with immunoSEQ multiplex PCR; TCRdb holds only in-frame clones, not every one. The data hold approximately 46,000 clones, with nearly 95% observed a single time. The specimen was PBMCs, collected at tuberculosis diagnosis. These receptors were collected from an adult with tuberculosis. Both conserved end residues are part of each CDR3. The order of the fields is CDR3 length, V gene, J gene, D gene, clone size, CDR3 DNA, CDR3 protein. The D gene is left open where the match is weak. Some rows mark clone size as missing; the rest say once, few, many or name a class of expanded clone.

19	TRBV5-1	TRBJ2-2	TRBD2	NA	TGCGCCAGCAGCTTGGCCGGGGGACTAGCGGGACCGAACACCGGGGAGCTGTTTTTT	CASSLAGGLAGPNTGELFF
14	TRBV5-1	TRBJ2-5	NA	NA	TGCGCCAGCAGCCTTCGACAGGTTCAAGAGACCCAGTACTTC	CASSLRQVQETQYF
14	TRBV29-1	TRBJ2-1	TRBD2	NA	TGCAGCGTTGAACACGGACTAGCGGGAGACGAGCAGTTCTTC	CSVEHGLAGDEQFF
15	TRBV10-2	TRBJ1-2	NA	NA	TGCGCCAGCAGTGAGGGGGGACATGGGACCTATGGCTACACCTTC	CASSEGGHGTYGYTF
12	TRBV12-5	TRBJ1-1	NA	NA	TGTGCTAGTGGTTTCGGGAACACTGAAGCTTTCTTT	CASGFGNTEAFF
13	TRBV2	TRBJ2-5	NA	NA	TGTGCCAGCAGTCCTTTGGACGCTAGCACCCAGTACTTC	CASSPLDASTQYF
12	TRBV28	TRBJ1-1	NA	NA	TGTGCCAGCAGTGCGCAAGGGGAGGGTGCTTTCTTT	CASSAQGEGAFF
15	TRBV4-3	TRBJ2-1	NA	once	TGCGCCAGCAGCCAAGATCTTCGAGGGAACAATGAGCAGTTCTTC	CASSQDLRGNNEQFF
17	TRBV2	TRBJ2-2	TRBD1	NA	TGTGCCAGCAGTGTTCGCATGGACAGGGTCAACACCGGGGAGCTGTTTTTT	CASSVRMDRVNTGELFF
14	TRBV5-1	TRBJ1-3	NA	NA	TGCGCCAGCAGCTTGCAGGGAAATGGAAACACCATATATTTT	CASSLQGNGNTIYF
15	TRBV7-2	TRBJ1-2	NA	NA	TGTGCCAGCAGCAACACGAGAAGCGGCAACTATGGCTACACCTTC	CASSNTRSGNYGYTF
13	TRBV30	TRBJ1-2	NA	NA	TGTGCCTGGAGTCCCGCTAACTCCTATGGCTACACCTTC	CAWSPANSYGYTF
16	TRBV11-2	TRBJ1-4	TRBD1	NA	TGTGCCAGCAGTTCTGCTCGGACAGGGGGCAATGAAAAACTGTTTTTT	CASSSARTGGNEKLFF
16	TRBV9	TRBJ2-3	TRBD1	NA	TGTGCCAGCAGCCCGAGAGGGGGACAGGGGGCAGATACGCAGTATTTT	CASSPRGGQGADTQYF
17	TRBV27	TRBJ2-5	TRBD2	NA	TGTGCCAGCAGTCCCTTAACTAGCGGCTTACTACAAGAGACCCAGTACTTC	CASSPLTSGLLQETQYF
15	TRBV29-1	TRBJ1-1	NA	NA	TGCAGCGTCGCTTTAATCAGGGAGGTTACCACTGAAGCTTTCTTT	CSVALIREVTTEAFF
14	TRBV27	TRBJ1-4	NA	NA	TGTGCCAGCAGCCCCAGACAGAAGAATGAAAAACTGTTTTTT	CASSPRQKNEKLFF
17	TRBV5-1	TRBJ2-3	NA	NA	TGCGCCAGCAGCTTCCTGCCGGGAGCCCTGGGCACAGATACGCAGTATTTT	CASSFLPGALGTDTQYF
17	TRBV15	TRBJ1-5	TRBD1	NA	TGTGCCACCAGCAGAGCCGGACAGGGATCTAGCAATCAGCCCCAGCATTTT	CATSRAGQGSSNQPQHF
15	TRBV2	TRBJ1-5	TRBD1	NA	TGTGCCAGCAGTGAACGGACAGGGGACCATCAGCCCCAGCATTTT	CASSERTGDHQPQHF
15	TRBV5-1	TRBJ1-1	TRBD1	NA	TGCGCCAGCACCCCAAGGACAGGGATGAACACTGAAGCTTTCTTT	CASTPRTGMNTEAFF
14	TRBV28	TRBJ1-2	TRBD1	NA	TGTGCCAGCAGTTCAGGACAGGGGCTCTATGGCTACACCTTC	CASSSGQGLYGYTF
15	TRBV7-9	TRBJ1-1	TRBD1	few	TGTGCCAGCAGCTCCGTGACAGGGTTGGACACTGAAGCTTTCTTT	CASSSVTGLDTEAFF
15	TRBV4-3	TRBJ2-7	NA	NA	TGCGCCAGCAGCCAAGAGGGTCAGGGTACAAGCGAGCAGTACTTC	CASSQEGQGTSEQYF
17	TRBV14	TRBJ1-4	NA	NA	TGTGCCAGCAGCCAACCCCGATCCGGGATTCAAGGGGAAAAACTGTTTTTT	CASSQPRSGIQGEKLFF
13	TRBV30	TRBJ1-4	TRBD1	NA	TGTGCCTGGAGCGGGACAGGGAACGAAAAACTGTTTTTT	CAWSGTGNEKLFF
13	TRBV6-5	TRBJ2-7	TRBD2	NA	TGTGCCACCCGGACTAGCGGGGTCTACGAGCAGTACTTC	CATRTSGVYEQYF
14	TRBV5-1	TRBJ2-3	NA	NA	TGCGCCAGCAGCTTGGGGGCTTCCACAGATACGCAGTATTTT	CASSLGASTDTQYF
16	TRBV5-4	TRBJ2-5	TRBD2	NA	TGTGCCAGCAGCTCGGGACTAGCGGGAAGATTCGAGACCCAGTACTTC	CASSSGLAGRFETQYF
13	TRBV7-9	TRBJ2-1	NA	NA	TGTGCCAGCAGCCCCCCCCCTTACAATGAGCAGTTCTTC	CASSPPPYNEQFF
15	TRBV10-2	TRBJ1-2	NA	NA	TGCGCCAGCAGTGAGTCTCCGGGAAGGTTCTATGGCTACACCTTC	CASSESPGRFYGYTF
13	TRBV28	TRBJ1-2	NA	NA	TGTGCCAGCAGTTACGGGGTTAACTATGGCTACACCTTC	CASSYGVNYGYTF
13	TRBV18	TRBJ1-4	NA	NA	TGTGCCAGCTCAAATGGAGACAATGAAAAACTGTTTTTT	CASSNGDNEKLFF
15	TRBV11-2	TRBJ1-2	TRBD1	NA	TGTGCCAGCAGCTTAGAACGGACAGGGAACTATGGCTACACCTTC	CASSLERTGNYGYTF
16	TRBV7-6	TRBJ2-3	NA	NA	TGTGCCAGCAGCGGTCGGGATGTCGCTGGAACAGATACGCAGTATTTT	CASSGRDVAGTDTQYF
15	TRBV6-6	TRBJ1-1	NA	NA	TGTGCCACCGGAGGGGTAGGGGCGAGTGAAAACGAAGCTTTCTTT	CATGGVGASENEAFF
15	TRBV27	TRBJ1-2	TRBD1	NA	TGTGCCAGCAGCCTTCGACCGGGACAGGCTCATGGCTACACCTTC	CASSLRPGQAHGYTF
15	TRBV5-4	TRBJ2-3	TRBD1	NA	TGTGCCAGCAGCCCGAGGACAGGTGGGACAGATACGCAGTATTTT	CASSPRTGGTDTQYF
13	TRBV27	TRBJ1-2	TRBD1	NA	TGTGCCAGCAGTTTGGACAGGGGGTATGGCTACACCTTC	CASSLDRGYGYTF
14	TRBV28	TRBJ2-7	NA	NA	TGTGCCAGCTCCGTGCTAGATCCGCCTAACGAGCAGTACTTC	CASSVLDPPNEQYF
14	TRBV5-1	TRBJ2-5	TRBD1	once	TGCGCCAGCAGCGCACCGGGACAGGGTGAGACCCAGTACTTC	CASSAPGQGETQYF
15	TRBV5-4	TRBJ2-1	NA	NA	TGTGCCAGCAGCTTATTGCGATCCTCCTACAATGAGCAGTTCTTC	CASSLLRSSYNEQFF
15	TRBV27	TRBJ2-2	NA	NA	TGTGCCAGCAGTTTACTAGCACCGAACACCGGGGAGCTGTTTTTT	CASSLLAPNTGELFF
13	TRBV6-1	TRBJ1-2	TRBD1	NA	TGTGCCAGCAGCGTTGGGACAGACTATGGCTACACCTTC	CASSVGTDYGYTF
15	TRBV2	TRBJ2-7	TRBD1	NA	TGTGCCAGCAGTGATATGGGACAGGGACTCTACGAGCAGTACTTC	CASSDMGQGLYEQYF
15	TRBV18	TRBJ2-7	NA	NA	TGTGCCAGCTCACCAACCAGGGGTTCGTCCTACGAGCAGTACTTC	CASSPTRGSSYEQYF
15	TRBV2	TRBJ2-7	NA	NA	TGTGCCAGCAAATTCGGGGAGATGAGCTCCTACGAGCAGTACTTC	CASKFGEMSSYEQYF
14	TRBV9	TRBJ2-1	NA	NA	TGTGCCAGCAGCGTAGTTGATAGTCGAGATGAGCAGTTCTTC	CASSVVDSRDEQFF
14	TRBV27	TRBJ1-5	NA	NA	TGTGCCAGCAGCCCAGGGAGGAATAATCAGCCCCAGCATTTT	CASSPGRNNQPQHF
13	TRBV29-1	TRBJ1-1	NA	NA	TGCAGCGGGGTGCGGGTTATGAACACTGAAGCTTTCTTT	CSGVRVMNTEAFF
12	TRBV2	TRBJ1-1	NA	NA	TGTGCCAGCAGTGTCCGGGGAAATAACGCTTTCTTT	CASSVRGNNAFF
12	TRBV30	TRBJ2-5	TRBD2	NA	TGTGCCTGGTCTAGCGGAGCAGAGACCCAGTACTTC	CAWSSGAETQYF
21	TRBV6-7	TRBJ1-5	NA	NA	TGTGCCAGCAGTTACTCCCCGGGGGGCGTCAGGGATCACTATAGCAATCAGCCCCAGCATTTT	CASSYSPGGVRDHYSNQPQHF